This TCR beta chain was captured in a study of CD8+CD57+ T cells in acquired aplastic anemia. About the study: Sorted CD4+ and CD8+ cells gave an average of around 3.3 ug of DNA. Findings and limits, study-wide: Roughly 27 sequences, all CD8+ CDR3, were shared between patients and controls.

TCR beta VDJ and CDR3 profiles were obtained from a genomic DNA template. TCRdb analysed the reads with MiXCR anew, one entry per CDR3 protein. The sample contains fewer than 200,000 distinct CDR3 sequences, around half of which appear only once. There are many counts of this clonotype. Its matching antigen is unknown. Germline V gene sequence: CDR1 LGHDT, CDR2 YNNKEL (reference sequence). V was cut by 0 bases and J by 3 bases, with 21 bases left in between. The CDR3 spans 18 residues. Those patients picked for sequencing had displayed CD8+CD57+ cell expansion on flow cytometry. The sequencing input was sorted CD4+, CD8+, or CD8+CD57+ T cells (not recorded which) from PBMCs. This chain links TRBV3-1 with TRBJ2-7; no reliable D call. This receptor was identified in a human donor with aplastic anemia. The CDR3 nucleotides read TGTGCCAGCAGCCAAGATTTCCTGGCTACCAAGCTGGACTACGAGCAGTACTTC. Translating it yields CASSQDFLATKLDYEQYF.